Below are 13 T cell receptor beta chains sequenced from a single sample in a study of shared clonotypes between healthy human individuals. Using immunoSEQ multiplex PCR, the repertoire was profiled, and TCRdb retains in-frame clones only, with some absent. The data show fewer than 650,000 clones, with around 78% seen just once and more than 10% held by the top ten. The specimen sequenced was PBMCs. The receptors derive from a woman aged 40 to 50 in good health. Some clones in this sample may be carry-over from other donors' samples.

This chain connects TRBV4-1 to TRBJ2-2, with 11 positions matching TRBD2. The CDR3 is made up of 16 amino acids. V was pared by 3 bases and J by 4 bases, with 4 bases of the junction left unmatched. The germline gives CDR1 MGHRA, CDR2 YSYEKL. The CDR3 sequence: CASSQGSGRATGELFF. The CDR3 nucleotides are TGCGCCAGCAGCCAGGGTAGCGGGAGGGCCACCGGGGAGCTGTTTTTT.

The rearrangement uses TRBV7-8 and TRBJ2-3; 8 positions match TRBD1. V was pared by 5 bases and J by 2 bases, with 9 bases of the junction left unmatched. The CDR3 runs 16 residues. Germline V CDR1 and CDR2: SGHVS, FQNEAQ. Here the CDR3 reads CASSTRQGRSTDTQYF. The CDR3 DNA is TGTGCCAGCAGCACTCGACAGGGGAGGTCCACAGATACGCAGTATTTT.

This rearrangement joins TRBV30 to TRBJ1-5, with 7 positions matching TRBD1. J was trimmed by 10 bases and V by 3 bases; bases with no gene match: 15. CDR1 and CDR2 (germline): GTSNPN, SVGIG (reference sequence). The CDR3 loop spans 15 amino acids. The CDR3 nucleotides read TGTGCCTGGAGCGGACGGAGCAGGGGGTTGGCTCCCCAGCATTTT. Encoded protein: CAWSGRSRGLAPQHF.

The rearrangement joins TRBV10-1 to TRBJ2-1, with D hard to call. Germline assignment: CDR1 WNHNN and CDR2 SYGVQD (reference sequence). This CDR3 is built from 13 residues. The V end was cut by 5 bases, the J end by 0 bases, with 5 bases between. The CDR3 here is CASSTGSYNEQFF. The CDR3, as DNA: TGCGCCAGCAGTACGGGCTCCTACAATGAGCAGTTCTTC.

As regards this clone: This could be a read error, since a much larger clone is one nucleotide away. The V and J genes are TRBV29-1 and TRBJ2-7; 8 positions match TRBD1. Germline assignment: CDR1 SQVTM and CDR2 ANQGSEA. Trimming removed 7 bases from V and 2 bases from J; junction bases left unmatched: 13. The CDR3 extends over 15 amino acids. CDR3 loop: CSAERTGKGPYEQYF. The CDR3 DNA is TGCAGCGCGGAAAGGACAGGGAAGGGCCCCTACGAGCAGTACTTC.

The genes are TRBV7-2 and TRBJ2-1; the D gene is possibly TRBD2 (6 bases). The CDR3 spans 16 residues. Trimming pared 2 bases from V and 0 bases from J, leaving 11 bases between. CDR1 SGHTA and CDR2 FQGNSA come from the germline V gene. The CDR3 DNA sequence: TGTGCCAGCAGCTTATGGGGGGTTTCCTCCTACAATGAGCAGTTCTTC. It translates to CASSLWGVSSYNEQFF.

The CDR3 loop reads CASSPNGAIEQYF. The CDR3 region has the DNA TGTGCCAGCAGCCCCAACGGGGCTATCGAGCAGTACTTC. The rearrangement uses TRBV7-3 and TRBJ2-7, with D perhaps given as TRBD1 or TRBD2 (5 bases each). The length of the CDR3 is 13 residues. Between the trimmed V and J ends, which lost 5 bases and 6 bases, there was a span of 14 bases. CDR1 SGHTA and CDR2 FQGTGA come from the germline V gene.

This sequence joins TRBV28 and TRBJ1-1; D is possibly TRBD1 (6 bases). CDR3 size: 18 residues. With 3 bases removed from V and 5 bases from J, the gap between germline ends came to 25 bases. Germline V gives CDR1 MDHEN, CDR2 SYDVKM. CDR3 DNA sequence: TGTGCCAGCAGTTTTGTTAAGGGGGGTACTTTTTTAGTTACTGAAGCTTTCTTT. This encodes CASSFVKGGTFLVTEAFF.

The rearrangement links TRBV18 to TRBJ1-6; D not certain. This CDR3 is 14 amino acids long. Germline CDR1 and CDR2: KGHSH and LQKENI. Trimming took 1 base from V and 5 from J, leaving 6 bases between them. The CDR3 bases are TGTGCCAGCTCACCACAGGGAGATAATTCACCCCTCCACTTT. Translation: CASSPQGDNSPLHF.

CDR3 DNA sequence: TGTGCCAGTAGTATATGGACCGGGACCTCTGGGGCCAACGTCCTGACTTTC. Translating gives CASSIWTGTSGANVLTF. The chain uses TRBV19 and TRBJ2-6, with D perhaps TRBD1 or TRBD2 (5 bases each). From germline, CDR1 is LNHDA and CDR2 SQIVND (reference sequence). The length of the CDR3 is 17 residues. V lost 2 bases to trimming and J lost 0 bases, with 11 bases between them.

This clone showed up just a few times. The V gene is TRBV6-6, the J gene TRBJ2-1; D unclear. V was pared by 5 bases and J by 6 bases, with 11 bases between. Germline V CDR1 and CDR2: MNHNY, SVGAGI (reference sequence). This CDR3 is built from 13 residues. The CDR3 sequence is CASSLSSGNEQFF. The CDR3 region has the DNA TGTGCCAGCAGTCTTTCATCTGGCAATGAGCAGTTCTTC.

V and J are TRBV18 and TRBJ2-7; D may match TRBD1 or TRBD2 (6 bases each). The CDR3 contains 15 residues. Germline values: CDR1 KGHSH, CDR2 LQKENI. The V and J ends lost 2 bases and 3 bases respectively, with 14 bases between them. In DNA, the CDR3 is TGTGCCAGCTCACCATTAGGGGGGTCGGGCTACGAGCAGTACTTC. Encoded protein: CASSPLGGSGYEQYF.

The chain is built from TRBV11-2 and TRBJ1-2; tentative D call: TRBD1 (5 bases). V lost 5 bases, J lost 4 bases, and 17 bases lay in between. The germline V gene has CDR1 SGHAT and CDR2 FQNNGV. The length of the CDR3 is 15 residues. The CDR3 nucleotides are TGTGCCAGCAGCCCCCGCCCAGGGTCTAGCTATGGCTACACCTTC. Its translation is CASSPRPGSSYGYTF. Full variable domain (remainder filled in from reference TRBV11-2 and TRBJ1-2): EAGVAQSPRYKIIEKRQSVAFWCNPISGHATLYWYQQILGQGPKLLIQFQNNGVVDDSQLPKDRFSAERLKGVDSTLKIQPAKLEDSAVYLCASSPRPGSSYGYTFGSGTRLTVV.